These T cell receptor beta chains were read from a single sample in a study of shared clonotypes between healthy human individuals. TCRdb's copy holds only in-frame clones and misses some; the assay was immunoSEQ multiplex PCR. The sample includes over a million clones, roughly 96% of them seen just once. The sample consisted of naive CD4+ T cells sorted from blood. These receptors all come from a man aged 25 to 40 in good health. CDR3s include the opening cysteine and the closing phenylalanine or tryptophan. D genes are given only for firm matches. Some rows have no size entry. The others give once, few or many, or a class for an expanded clone.

j_call d_call clone_size v_call cdr3_nt cdr3_aa
TRBJ1-4 . . TRBV28 TGTGCCAGCAGTTCCCCCCGGCCAACTAATGAAAAACTGTTTTTT CASSSPRPTNEKLFF
TRBJ2-3 . . TRBV5-1 TGCGCCAGCAGCTTGGCCGGAACGTCAGATACGCAGTATTTT CASSLAGTSDTQYF
TRBJ1-1 . . TRBV28 TGTGCCAGCAGTTCGACGGGAGGTCTCTCTGAAGCTTTCTTT CASSSTGGLSEAFF
TRBJ1-1 . . TRBV18 TGTGCCGGCTCACCTCGGGAGCTAGGAGGGAACACTGAAGCTTTCTTT CAGSPRELGGNTEAFF
TRBJ2-3 TRBD2 . TRBV18 TGTGCCAGCTCCCGGACTAGCGGATTACAGAGATTAGATACGCAGTATTTT CASSRTSGLQRLDTQYF
TRBJ2-5 . . TRBV4-1 TGCGCCAGCAGCCAAAGACAGGACCAAGAGACCCAGTACTTC CASSQRQDQETQYF
TRBJ1-3 . . TRBV2 TGTGCCAGCGCGATGGGGGGAAACACCATATATTTT CASAMGGNTIYF
TRBJ1-1 . . TRBV5-1 TGCGCCAGCAGCTGGCCCAGTCCTGAAGCTTTCTTT CASSWPSPEAFF
TRBJ2-7 TRBD1 . TRBV2 TGTGCCAGCAGTGAGACAGGGATTCCCCACGAGCAGTACTTC CASSETGIPHEQYF
TRBJ2-3 . few TRBV2 TGTGCCAGCAGTGAAGGTGGCACAGATACGCAGTATTTT CASSEGGTDTQYF
TRBJ1-3 . . TRBV18 TGTGCCAGCTCACCAAGGACAGCCGGAAACACCATATATTTT CASSPRTAGNTIYF
TRBJ2-7 TRBD1 once TRBV6-5 TGTGCCAGCAGCAAAGCCGGGACAGGGTTGCGGGAGCAGTACTTC CASSKAGTGLREQYF
TRBJ1-5 . . TRBV6-1 TGTGCCAGCAGCCGACTCAATCAGCCCCAGCATTTT CASSRLNQPQHF
TRBJ2-7 . . TRBV5-1 TGCGCCAGCAGCTCTTTGCCTAGGGCCGAGGCGGAGCAGTACTTC CASSSLPRAEAEQYF
TRBJ2-7 TRBD2 . TRBV18 TGTGCCAGCTCACCACCCTCAGGGCCTCTAGCGGGAGTGCGGTTCCACGAGCAGTACTTC CASSPPSGPLAGVRFHEQYF
TRBJ2-1 . . TRBV27 TGTGCCAGCACCCGTAAGTATTTCCTTGTGCAGTTCTTC CASTRKYFLVQFF
TRBJ2-3 TRBD2 . TRBV19 TGTGCCAGTCGACTAGCGGGAAGCACAGATACGCAGTATTTT CASRLAGSTDTQYF
TRBJ2-7 . . TRBV20-1 TGCAGTGCCCTGACTACCTACGAGCAGTACTTC CSALTTYEQYF
TRBJ2-5 . once TRBV21-1 TGTGCCAGCAGCAAAGGAGCGGGAACGCAAGAGACCCAGTACTTC CASSKGAGTQETQYF
TRBJ2-7 . . TRBV5-1 TGCGCCAGCAGCTTGGGAGTAGCGGAAGCCGTGGGGCAGTACTTC CASSLGVAEAVGQYF
TRBJ2-2 TRBD1 . TRBV4-1 TGCGCCAGCAGCCGAGGGACAGGGGGGCCCGCAACGAACACCGGGGAGCTGTTTTTT CASSRGTGGPATNTGELFF
TRBJ2-1 TRBD2 . TRBV5-4 TGTGCCAGCAGCTACGGCCCCGTTAGCGGGACTTACAATGAGCAGTTCTTC CASSYGPVSGTYNEQFF
TRBJ2-1 TRBD1 . TRBV18 TGTGCCAGCTCACCACCAGGACAGGGGACTCTTAAATTCTTC CASSPPGQGTLKFF
TRBJ2-7 . . TRBV9 TGTGCCAGCAGCGTAGACCTCGGCTCCTACGAGCAGTACTTC CASSVDLGSYEQYF
TRBJ2-6 . . TRBV25-1 TGTGCCAGCAGTGAAAGTACAGCAGGGGCCAACGTCCTGACTTTC CASSESTAGANVLTF
TRBJ2-5 TRBD1 . TRBV18 TGTGCCAGCTCACCTCGGGACAGGGGAGACGGTCAGGCCCAGTACTTC CASSPRDRGDGQAQYF
TRBJ2-7 . . TRBV2 TGTGCCAGCAGTTCCTTGAAGGGCGGGGACGAGCAGTACTTC CASSSLKGGDEQYF
TRBJ2-2 . . TRBV29-1 TGCAGCGTTGAAGGGGGGGGCCACACCGGGGAGCTGTTTTTT CSVEGGGHTGELFF
TRBJ2-2 . . TRBV4-3 TGCGCCAGCAGCCAAGAGGCAGGCGTAGGCGGGGAGCTGTTTTTT CASSQEAGVGGELFF
TRBJ2-1 . . TRBV21-1 TGTGCCAGCAGCAAAGGAGACTACTCCTACAATGAGCAGTTCTTC CASSKGDYSYNEQFF
TRBJ2-6 . . TRBV9 TGTGCCAGCAGCATTACGTCTCTGGGCGTCCTGACTTTC CASSITSLGVLTF
TRBJ1-1 . . TRBV28 TGTGCCAGCAACCTCTTGGCAGGGAACACTGAAGCTTTCTTT CASNLLAGNTEAFF
TRBJ2-7 . . TRBV11-2 TGTGCCAGCAGCTCCCTTATGATTGGTCCCGGCTCCTACGAGCAGTACTTC CASSSLMIGPGSYEQYF
TRBJ2-5 . . TRBV29-1 TGCACCGCCCGAACCGATGTAGGGCTAGCCAGGGGGACCCAGTACTTC CTARTDVGLARGTQYF
TRBJ2-7 . . TRBV5-1 TGCGCCAGCAGCACCGGGGGTTCCTACGAGCAGTACTTC CASSTGGSYEQYF
TRBJ2-7 TRBD2 . TRBV6-5 TGTGCCAGCAGTTATCAAGCGGGGGTCTCCTACGAGCAGTACTTC CASSYQAGVSYEQYF
TRBJ2-3 TRBD2 once TRBV29-1 TGCAGCGTTGATAGCGGGACGGATACGCAGTATTTT CSVDSGTDTQYF
TRBJ2-3 TRBD2 . TRBV15 TGTGCCACCAGCAGGGGAGGGACTAGAGTCGGAGATACGCAGTATTTT CATSRGGTRVGDTQYF
TRBJ2-7 . . TRBV7-9 TGTGCCAGCAGCTTAGGGGCTGGAACAACGAGCTCCTACGAGCAGTACTTC CASSLGAGTTSSYEQYF
TRBJ2-7 . . TRBV29-1 TGCAGCGCCCAGAATCAAAGAACAGGGGAGCAGTACTTC CSAQNQRTGEQYF
TRBJ2-2 . . TRBV18 TGTGCCAGCTCACCACCGCCAAGGAACACCGGGGAGCTGTTTTTT CASSPPPRNTGELFF
TRBJ1-5 . . TRBV18 TGTGCCAGCTCACCACCCGGTATCAATAGCAATCAGCCCCAGCATTTT CASSPPGINSNQPQHF
TRBJ2-3 . . TRBV5-4 TGTGCCAGCAGCTACCAGGGGGGTAGCACAGATACGCAGTATTTT CASSYQGGSTDTQYF
TRBJ2-7 . few TRBV9 TGTGCCAGCAGCGTAGGGGCAGAATCCTACGAGCAGTACTTC CASSVGAESYEQYF